Below, 6 T cell receptor beta chains from the same sample are listed, as sequenced in a study of CD8 T cells in Susac syndrome. The RNA, roughly 0.5 to 1 ug, was put through reverse transcription using random hexamers. TCRdb re-called the immunoSEQ multiplex PCR reads through MiXCR, storing one row per CDR3 protein. Altogether under 200,000 distinct CDR3 sequences are present, 85% to 95% being singletons, with the ten largest covering 0.1% to 0.13%. Sequenced: CD4+ T cells from PBMCs. These receptors all stem from a human donor with Susac syndrome.

The rearrangement joins TRBV18 to TRBJ1-2; possibly TRBD1 for D (6 bases). V lost 3 bases, J lost 3 bases, and 14 bases lay in between. Germline CDR1 reads KGHSH; CDR2 reads LQKENI. The CDR3 spans 15 residues. CDR3: CASSPWDNSDYGYTF. Written as DNA, the CDR3 is TGTGCCAGCTCACCGTGGGACAACTCAGACTATGGCTACACCTTC.

The CDR3 nucleotides are TGTGCCAGCAGCAACGCTAGTTACAATGAGCAGTTCTTC. Residues: CASSNASYNEQFF. V is TRBV9 and J is TRBJ2-1, with D uncertain. The CDR3 is made up of 13 amino acids. Trimming took 4 bases from V and 4 from J, leaving 9 bases between them. Per germline, CDR1 SGDLS and CDR2 YYNGEE.

The chain recombines TRBV3-1 with TRBJ1-2; TRBD1 matches at 8 bases. J lost 4 bases, V lost 8 bases, and 6 bases had no gene match. CDR3 size: 13 residues. Germline values: CDR1 LGHDT, CDR2 YNNKEL (reference sequence). CDR3 sequence reads: CASEGQGLYGYTF. The CDR3 nucleotides read TGTGCCAGCGAAGGACAGGGCCTCTATGGCTACACCTTC.

This clonotype has just one count. The rearrangement links TRBV24-1 to TRBJ2-3, with TRBD2 identical over 10 bases. Germline V gives CDR1 KGHDR, CDR2 SFDVKD. The CDR3 is made up of 15 amino acids. The V gene end was trimmed by 0 bases and the J gene end by 6 bases; junction bases not matched to a gene: 2. The CDR3 protein is CATSDLASGGDTQYF. The CDR3 DNA reads as TGTGCCACCAGTGATTTGGCTAGCGGGGGTGATACGCAGTATTTT.

This clonotype was found once. This sequence joins TRBV29-1 and TRBJ2-6; 7 bases line up with TRBD2. With 6 bases clipped from V and 2 bases from J, the junction kept 4 bases outside the gene matches. The CDR3 contains 14 residues. Germline V gene sequence: CDR1 SQVTM, CDR2 ANQGSEA. This CDR3 is CSVHGGTGANVLTF. The CDR3 region has the DNA TGCAGCGTCCACGGGGGGACTGGGGCCAACGTCCTGACTTTC.

This clonotype showed up just once. The V and J genes are TRBV7-9 and TRBJ2-7; D may be TRBD2 (7 bases). Germline values: CDR1 SEHNR, CDR2 FQNEAQ (reference sequence). Trimming took off 5 bases at V and 12 bases at J, with 14 bases between the two ends. This CDR3 spans 11 amino acids. This CDR3 is CASSAAGAMYF. For the CDR3, the DNA is TGTGCCAGCAGCGCCGCGGGGGCTATGTACTTC.